This is a list of T cell receptor beta chains from one sample in a study of cytomegalovirus exposure and HLA in healthy donors. Method: immunoSEQ multiplex PCR; TCRdb's copy keeps in-frame clones and lacks some. The sample lists over 150,000 clones, approximately 81% occurring once. Specimen: PBMCs. The receptors derive from a woman in her 30s in good health and CMV-seropositive. Both conserved end residues are part of each CDR3. Fields, in order: V gene, D gene, J gene, clone size, CDR3 protein, CDR3 DNA. A D gene is named only where the DNA matches it firmly. Rows may omit the clone size; those that give it use once, few, many or a size class.

>TRBV6-5|-|TRBJ1-3|-
CASSPGDNRNTIYF
TGTGCCAGCAGCCCCGGGGACAACCGAAACACCATATATTTT
>TRBV13|TRBD1|TRBJ1-6|-
CASSIGTGVSPLHF
TGTGCCAGCAGCATCGGGACAGGGGTCTCACCCCTCCACTTT
>TRBV5-1|-|TRBJ2-5|-
CASSWGDRDQETQYF
TGCGCCAGCAGCTGGGGGGACAGAGACCAAGAGACCCAGTACTTC
>TRBV11-2|-|TRBJ1-3|-
CASSLNQGQGNTIYF
TGTGCCAGCAGCTTAAACCAGGGGCAAGGAAACACCATATATTTT
>TRBV6-1|-|TRBJ1-2|-
CASSPDGNYGYTF
TGTGCCAGCAGCCCCGACGGGAACTATGGCTACACCTTC
>TRBV7-2|-|TRBJ2-3|-
CASSLSTDTQYF
TGTGCCAGCAGCCTGAGCACAGATACGCAGTATTTT
>TRBV20-1|-|TRBJ2-1|-
CSASDNEQFF
TGCAGTGCTAGCGACAATGAGCAGTTCTTC
>TRBV7-2|-|TRBJ1-1|-
CASSARAGNTEAFF
TGTGCCAGCAGCGCAAGAGCAGGGAACACTGAAGCTTTCTTT
>TRBV5-1|-|TRBJ1-2|-
CASSPEGQGFNYGYTF
TGCGCCAGCAGCCCGGAGGGGCAGGGTTTCAACTATGGCTACACCTTC
>TRBV5-4|-|TRBJ1-4|few
CASSSLGGSNEKLFF
TGTGCCAGCAGCTCTTTAGGCGGGAGTAATGAAAAACTGTTTTTT
>TRBV5-1|-|TRBJ2-1|-
CASGLVATGDEQFF
TGCGCCAGCGGGCTCGTAGCCACCGGGGATGAGCAGTTCTTC
>TRBV19|-|TRBJ1-5|-
CASSMGGYNQPQHF
TGTGCCAGTAGTATGGGAGGGTACAATCAGCCCCAGCATTTT
>TRBV2|-|TRBJ2-4|-
CASDAQGTKNIQYF
TGTGCCAGCGATGCTCAGGGGACCAAAAACATTCAGTACTTC
>TRBV5-1|TRBD1|TRBJ2-4|-
CASSLTGDNIQYF
TGCGCCAGCAGCTTAACAGGGGATAACATTCAGTACTTC
>TRBV4-3|-|TRBJ1-3|few
CASSQGGAGNTIYF
TGCGCCAGCAGCCAAGGGGGGGCTGGAAACACCATATATTTT
>TRBV5-1|-|TRBJ2-7|-
CASSFGGYEQYF
TGCGCCAGCTCTTTTGGGGGGTACGAGCAGTACTTC
>TRBV6-1|-|TRBJ2-6|-
CASSERGVTGANILTF
TGTGCCAGCAGTGAACGTGGGGTGACTGGGGCCAACATCCTGACTTTC
>TRBV27|-|TRBJ1-3|-
CASSLLPGGAGNTIYF
TGTGCCAGCAGTTTACTTCCGGGGGGCGCTGGAAACACCATATATTTT
>TRBV5-8|TRBD2|TRBJ2-5|-
CASSSGAPRGSQYF
TGTGCCAGCAGCTCTGGGGCCCCGCGCGGGAGCCAGTACTTC
>TRBV28|-|TRBJ1-1|-
CASVQGSEAFF
TGTGCCAGCGTGCAGGGGTCTGAAGCTTTCTTT